The 11 T cell receptor beta chains presented below share a single source sample, sequenced in a study of early T cells in non-severe SARS-CoV-2 infection. TCRdb redid the calling of the 5' RACE reads with MiXCR, one entry per CDR3 protein. The sample yields fewer than 80,000 distinct CDR3 sequences, around 11% seen once. The sample consisted of whole blood, taken at baseline. The receptor set was obtained from an adult who was a healthcare worker with PCR-confirmed SARS-CoV-2 infection or an uninfected control (not recorded which).

The chain recombines TRBV7-6 with TRBJ2-7, with TRBD2 identical over 9 bases. The CDR3 totals 16 residues. V lost 7 bases, J lost 5 bases, and 15 bases stayed unmatched. CDR1 is SGHVS and CDR2 is FNYEAQ in the germline V gene. CDR3 in amino acids: CASTAEASGVGNEQYF. In DNA form, the CDR3 reads TGTGCCAGCACCGCCGAGGCTAGCGGGGTTGGCAACGAGCAGTACTTC.

The rearrangement joins TRBV24-1 to TRBJ2-1, with 7 positions matching TRBD1. Germline V gene sequence: CDR1 KGHDR, CDR2 SFDVKD. The CDR3 extends over 15 amino acids. Trimming cost V 7 bases and J 4 bases; bases outside gene matches: 9. The CDR3 DNA reads TGTGCCACCAGCCCCCGGGACAGTGATTACAATGAGCAGTTCTTC. Translation gives CATSPRDSDYNEQFF.

This clonotype was counted many times. The V call is TRBV7-9, the J call TRBJ2-3, with D uncertain. This CDR3 is built from 15 residues. The V end was cut by 1 base, the J end by 2 bases, with 10 bases between. CDR1 SEHNR and CDR2 FQNEAQ come from the germline V gene (reference sequence). CDR3 sequence (DNA): TGTGCCAGCAGCTTAGGGCCAGAGACCACAGATACGCAGTATTTT. Translated, it gives CASSLGPETTDTQYF.

This clonotype was counted between two and nine times. V is TRBV6-5 and J is TRBJ2-7; D is undetermined. Germline lookup yields CDR1 MNHEY and CDR2 SVGAGI. The V gene lost 4 bases and the J gene lost 3 bases, with 19 bases spanning the gap. The CDR3 covers 16 residues. The CDR3 region has the DNA TGTGCCAGCAGTTCGCTAGTACCCCGTTCGTACTACGAGCAGTACTTC. Its protein is CASSSLVPRSYYEQYF.

This clonotype has only a few counts. This sequence joins TRBV5-1 and TRBJ1-6; TRBD1 aligns across 7 bases. J was trimmed by 7 bases and V by 6 bases; bases with no gene match: 10. Germline assignment: CDR1 SGHRS and CDR2 YFSETQ. The CDR3 loop spans 15 amino acids. CDR3 protein: CASTPGDRENSPLHF. CDR3 DNA: TGCGCCAGCACGCCGGGAGACAGGGAGAATTCACCCCTCCACTTT.

A word on this clonotype: A much larger clone differs by one base, so this may be a read error. The J gene is TRBJ2-2, the V gene TRBV7-9; TRBD2 is a possible D gene (5 bases). Looked up from germline, CDR1 is SEHNR and CDR2 is FQNEAQ (reference sequence). The CDR3 has 15 residues. V lost 0 bases, J lost 6 bases, and 11 bases lay in between. Written as DNA, the CDR3 is TGTGCCAGCAGCTTAGCTTCAGAGGGCCCCGGGGAGCTGTTTTTT. Its translation: CASSLASEGPGELFF.

This clonotype was counted many times. The chain carries TRBV25-1 and TRBJ2-5; D remains ambiguous. Per the germline V gene, CDR1 is MGHDK and CDR2 is SYGVNS. This CDR3 is built from 13 residues. Trimming left V 1 base short and J 2 bases short, with 5 bases between. Here the CDR3 reads CASSEWGQETQYF. DNA of the CDR3: TGTGCCAGCAGTGAATGGGGACAAGAGACCCAGTACTTC.

The chain recombines TRBV12-3 or TRBV12-4 with TRBJ1-4; D perhaps matches TRBD1 (5 bases). The CDR3 runs 16 residues. Trimming shortened V by 7 bases and J by 0 bases, and 15 bases separated the two germline ends. CDR3 region: CASTPRGGATNEKLFF. The CDR3, as DNA: TGTGCCAGCACACCTCGGGGGGGAGCAACTAATGAAAAACTGTTTTTT.

This clonotype came up many times. This chain links TRBV5-4 with TRBJ2-6; D gene ambiguous. Trimming removed 0 bases at V and 2 bases at J, with 9 bases between. Germline V lookup: CDR1 SGHNT, CDR2 YYREEE (reference sequence). The CDR3 extends over 16 amino acids. CDR3 in amino acids: CASSLAAPTGANVLTF. The CDR3 DNA sequence: TGTGCCAGCAGCTTGGCAGCCCCCACTGGGGCCAACGTCCTGACTTTC.

The chain is built from TRBV6-6 and TRBJ1-1, with a weak D call TRBD1 (5 bases). The CDR3 length is 13 residues. The germline V and J ends were trimmed by 7 bases and 5 bases, with 14 bases remaining between them. Germline V CDR1 and CDR2: MNHNY, SVGAGI (reference sequence). The CDR3 is CASTDGGDTEAFF. CDR3 nucleotides: TGTGCCAGCACTGACGGAGGGGATACTGAAGCTTTCTTT.

The table lists this clonotype with many counts. The V gene is TRBV5-1, the J gene TRBJ1-2; 7 nucleotides align to TRBD1. J was trimmed by 8 bases and V by 2 bases; bases with no gene match: 6. CDR3 length: 13 residues. CDR1 and CDR2 from the germline V gene are SGHRS and YFSETQ. CDR3 loop: CASSFTGEEGYTF. The CDR3 nucleotides read TGCGCCAGCAGCTTTACAGGGGAAGAAGGCTACACCTTC.